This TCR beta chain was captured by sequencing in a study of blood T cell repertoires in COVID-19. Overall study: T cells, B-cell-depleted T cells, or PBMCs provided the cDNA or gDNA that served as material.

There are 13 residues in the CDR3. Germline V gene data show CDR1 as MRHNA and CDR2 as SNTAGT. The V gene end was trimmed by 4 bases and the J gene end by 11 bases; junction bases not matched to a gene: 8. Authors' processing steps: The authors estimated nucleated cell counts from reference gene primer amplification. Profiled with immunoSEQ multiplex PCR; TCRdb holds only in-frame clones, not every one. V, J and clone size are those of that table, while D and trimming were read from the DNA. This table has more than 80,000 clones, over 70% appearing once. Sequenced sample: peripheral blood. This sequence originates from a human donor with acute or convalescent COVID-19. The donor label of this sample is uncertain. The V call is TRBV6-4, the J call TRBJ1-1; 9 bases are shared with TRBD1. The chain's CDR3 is CASSVDYRGPAFF. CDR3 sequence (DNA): TGTGCCAGCAGTGTCGACTACAGGGGGCCTGCTTTCTTT.